The entry below describes one TCR beta chain. Its antigen is unknown. This entry is derived from a study of cytomegalovirus exposure and HLA in healthy donors. Study information: Genotyping showed less than 85% of 398 donors falling in the Caucasian-associated ancestry cluster.

Looked up from germline, CDR1 is MNHEY and CDR2 is SMNVEV (reference sequence). CDR3 length: 16 amino acids. The germline V and J ends were trimmed by 8 bases and 3 bases, with 23 bases remaining between them. The PCR contained 60 Vbeta and 13 Jbeta primers. The protocol was immunoSEQ multiplex PCR, while the TCRdb copy is restricted to in-frame clones and leaves out a portion. The sample includes 130,000 to 150,000 clones, around 82% seen only once; the top ten take approximately 6.3%. Study-wide results and caveats: The study assumed roughly uniform donor sequencing depth for presence/absence analyses. Reports showed the classifier diagnosing cytomegalovirus status with high specificity and sensitivity. On later analysis, the bulk of CMV-associated TCR beta chains appeared to be HLA-restricted.

This clonotype was obtained from a man aged 40-49 years in good health and CMV-seropositive. V and J are TRBV27 and TRBJ2-7, with D perhaps matching TRBD1 (6 bases). The sample consisted of PBMCs. CDR3 coding DNA: TGTGCCAGCCGATTCCAAGGGGGAACTGACCTCTACGAGCAGTACTTC. As protein: CASRFQGGTDLYEQYF.